This TCR beta chain appears in the sequencing data of a study of CD8+ T cells in alopecia areata. The CDR3 is 11 residues long. V was trimmed by 8 bases and J by 3 bases, leaving 8 bases between them. Germline V lookup: CDR1 MNHEY, CDR2 SMNVEV (reference sequence). As to treatment: oral pan-JAK inhibitor, 5-10 mg twice daily. RNA was isolated and reverse transcribed to cDNA, the sequencing template. Libraries were prepared by immunoSEQ multiplex PCR; TCRdb keeps only in-frame clonotypes and omits some of them. The sample includes 120,000 to 150,000 clones, roughly 86% of them seen just once. The V call is TRBV27, the J call TRBJ2-7; D not resolved. The sample here was CD8+ T cells sorted from blood, taken at week 4, from a patient treated with tofacitinib. The source of this sequence is a human donor with alopecia areata. The CDR3 reads CASARGYEQYF. DNA of the CDR3: TGTGCCAGCGCTCGAGGCTACGAGCAGTACTTC.